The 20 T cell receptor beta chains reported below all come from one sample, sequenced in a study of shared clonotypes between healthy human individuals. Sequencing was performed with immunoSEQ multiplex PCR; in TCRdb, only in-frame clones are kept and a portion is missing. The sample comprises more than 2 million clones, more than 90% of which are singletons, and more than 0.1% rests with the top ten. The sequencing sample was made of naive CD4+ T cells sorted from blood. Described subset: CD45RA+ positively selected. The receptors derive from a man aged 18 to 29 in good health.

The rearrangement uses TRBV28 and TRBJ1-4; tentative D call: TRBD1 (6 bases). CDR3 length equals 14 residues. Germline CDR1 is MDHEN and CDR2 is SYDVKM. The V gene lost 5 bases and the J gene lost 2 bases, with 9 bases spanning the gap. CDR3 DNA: TGTGCCAGCAGTGGGGGGGCGACTAATGAAAAACTGTTTTTT. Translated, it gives CASSGGATNEKLFF.

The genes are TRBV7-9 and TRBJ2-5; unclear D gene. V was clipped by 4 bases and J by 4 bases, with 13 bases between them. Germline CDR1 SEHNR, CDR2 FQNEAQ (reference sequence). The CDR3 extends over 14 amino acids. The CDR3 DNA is TGTGCCAGCAGCTCTATATCCCGAAGAGAGACCCAGTACTTC. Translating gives CASSSISRRETQYF.

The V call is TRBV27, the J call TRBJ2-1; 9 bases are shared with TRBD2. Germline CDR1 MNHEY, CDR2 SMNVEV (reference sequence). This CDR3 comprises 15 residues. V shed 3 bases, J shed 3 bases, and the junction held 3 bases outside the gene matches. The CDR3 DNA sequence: TGTGCCAGCAGTTTTGAGACTAGCGGCTACAATGAGCAGTTCTTC. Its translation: CASSFETSGYNEQFF.

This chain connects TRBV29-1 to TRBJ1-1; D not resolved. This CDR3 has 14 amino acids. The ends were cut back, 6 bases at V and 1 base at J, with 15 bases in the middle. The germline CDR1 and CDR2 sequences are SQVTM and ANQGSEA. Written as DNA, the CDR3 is TGCAGCGTAAAGTCTACTTTCCCGAACACTGAAGCTTTCTTT. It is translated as CSVKSTFPNTEAFF.

CDR3 in DNA: TGTGCCAGCAGCAAAAAACCCCGGGGAAGATCCTACGAGCAGTACTTC. Amino acids: CASSKKPRGRSYEQYF. The chain has TRBV21-1 and TRBJ2-7; the table assigns TRBD2, which was not confirmed against the DNA. TRBV21-1 is a known pseudogene. This CDR3 is 16 amino acids long.

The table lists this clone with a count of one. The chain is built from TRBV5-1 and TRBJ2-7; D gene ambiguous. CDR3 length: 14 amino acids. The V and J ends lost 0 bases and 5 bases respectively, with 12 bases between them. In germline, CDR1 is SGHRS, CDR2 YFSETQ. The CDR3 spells CASSLGARRDEQYF. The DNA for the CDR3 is TGCGCCAGCAGCTTGGGGGCGAGGAGAGACGAGCAGTACTTC.

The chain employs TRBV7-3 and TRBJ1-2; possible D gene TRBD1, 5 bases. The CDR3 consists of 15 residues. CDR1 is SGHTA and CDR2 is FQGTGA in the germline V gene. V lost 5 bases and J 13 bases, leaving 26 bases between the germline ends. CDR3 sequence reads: CASSPRGAGELSATF. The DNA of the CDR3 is TGTGCCAGCAGCCCTCGTGGGGCGGGTGAACTTTCCGCCACCTTC. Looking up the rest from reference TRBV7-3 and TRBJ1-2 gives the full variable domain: GAGVSQTPSNKVTEKGKYVELRCDPISGHTALYWYRQSLGQGPEFLIYFQGTGAADDSGLPNDRFFAVRPEGSVSTLKIQRTERGDSAVYLCASSPRGAGELSATFGSGTRLTVV.

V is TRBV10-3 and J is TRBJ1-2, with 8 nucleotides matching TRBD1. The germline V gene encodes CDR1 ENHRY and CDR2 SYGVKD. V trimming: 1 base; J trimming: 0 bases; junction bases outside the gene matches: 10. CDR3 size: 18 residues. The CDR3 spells CAISEYQLGTGPNYGYTF. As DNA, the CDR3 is TGTGCCATCAGTGAGTATCAGTTGGGGACAGGACCTAACTATGGCTACACCTTC.

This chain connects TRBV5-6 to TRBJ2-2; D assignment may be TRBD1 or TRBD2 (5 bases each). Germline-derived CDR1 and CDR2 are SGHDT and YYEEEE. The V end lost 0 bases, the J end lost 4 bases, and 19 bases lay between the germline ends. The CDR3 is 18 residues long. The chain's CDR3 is CASSLAAGTSLRTGELFF. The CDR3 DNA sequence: TGTGCCAGCAGCTTGGCGGCAGGGACCTCCCTTCGCACCGGGGAGCTGTTTTTT. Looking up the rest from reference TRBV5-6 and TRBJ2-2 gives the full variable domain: DAGVTQSPTHLIKTRGQQVTLRCSPKSGHDTVSWYQQALGQGPQFIFQYYEEEERQRGNFPDRFSGHQFPNYSSELNVNALLLGDSALYLCASSLAAGTSLRTGELFFGEGSRLTVL.

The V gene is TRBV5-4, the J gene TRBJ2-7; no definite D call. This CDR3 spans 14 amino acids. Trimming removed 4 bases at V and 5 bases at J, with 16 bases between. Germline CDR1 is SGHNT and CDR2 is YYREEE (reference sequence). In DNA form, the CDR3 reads TGTGCCAGCAGCACGGACGGCGTCCTCCACGAGCAGTACTTC. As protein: CASSTDGVLHEQYF.

This CDR3 is CASSPFPGQNTGELFF. The CDR3 DNA reads TGTGCCAGCAGTCCATTCCCCGGACAAAACACCGGGGAGCTGTTTTTT. The chain is built from TRBV28 and TRBJ2-2; a possible D gene is TRBD1 (5 bases). The CDR3 has 16 residues. V lost 5 bases, J lost 2 bases, and 15 bases lay in between. Germline lookup yields CDR1 MDHEN and CDR2 SYDVKM.

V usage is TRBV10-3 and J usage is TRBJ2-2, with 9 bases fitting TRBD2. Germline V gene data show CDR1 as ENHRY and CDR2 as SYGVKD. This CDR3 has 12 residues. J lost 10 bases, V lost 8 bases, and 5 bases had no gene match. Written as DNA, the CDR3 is TGTGCCATCGGGCGACTAGCGGAGGAGCTGTTTTTT. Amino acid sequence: CAIGRLAEELFF.

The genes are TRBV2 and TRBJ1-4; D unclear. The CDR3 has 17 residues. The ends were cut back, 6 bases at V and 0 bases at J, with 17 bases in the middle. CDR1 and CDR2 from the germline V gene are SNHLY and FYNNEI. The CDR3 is CASRLTLEFATNEKLFF. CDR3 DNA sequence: TGTGCCAGCAGATTAACCTTAGAATTTGCAACTAATGAAAAACTGTTTTTT.

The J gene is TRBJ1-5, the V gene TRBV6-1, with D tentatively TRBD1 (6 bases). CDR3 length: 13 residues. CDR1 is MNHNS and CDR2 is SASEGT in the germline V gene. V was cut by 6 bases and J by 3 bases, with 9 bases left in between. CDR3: CASRDSYNQPQHF. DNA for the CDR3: TGTGCCAGCAGGGACAGCTACAATCAGCCCCAGCATTTT.

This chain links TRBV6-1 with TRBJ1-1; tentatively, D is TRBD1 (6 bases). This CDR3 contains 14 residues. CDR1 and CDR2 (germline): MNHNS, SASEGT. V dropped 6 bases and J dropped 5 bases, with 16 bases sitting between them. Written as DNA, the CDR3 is TGTGCCAGCAGAGTAACAGGGAGGGTTACTGAAGCTTTCTTT. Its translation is CASRVTGRVTEAFF.

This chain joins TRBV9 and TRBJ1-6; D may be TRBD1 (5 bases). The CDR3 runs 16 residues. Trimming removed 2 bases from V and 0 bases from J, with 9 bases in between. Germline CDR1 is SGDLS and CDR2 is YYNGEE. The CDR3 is CASSVAGSSYNSPLHF. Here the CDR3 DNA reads TGTGCCAGCAGCGTGGCAGGGAGCTCCTATAATTCACCCCTCCACTTT.

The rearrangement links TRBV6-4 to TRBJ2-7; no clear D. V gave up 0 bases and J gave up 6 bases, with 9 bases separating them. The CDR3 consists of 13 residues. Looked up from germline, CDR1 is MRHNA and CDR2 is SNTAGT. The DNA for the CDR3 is TGTGCCAGCAGTGACTCTCTTCGCTCCGAGCAGTACTTC. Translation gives CASSDSLRSEQYF.

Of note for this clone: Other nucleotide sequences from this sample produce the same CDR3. This CDR3 is CASSLPGTYSPLHF. CDR3 nucleotides: TGTGCCAGCAGTTTACCGGGGACCTACTCACCCCTCCACTTT. The rearrangement joins TRBV28 to TRBJ1-6; perhaps TRBD1 as D (5 bases). The CDR3 runs 14 residues. Germline V gene data show CDR1 as MDHEN and CDR2 as SYDVKM. Trimming took off 2 bases at V and 10 bases at J, with 12 bases between the two ends. The full variable domain, completed using reference TRBV28 and TRBJ1-6, is DVKVTQSSRYLVKRTGEKVFLECVQDMDHENMFWYRQDPGLGLRLIYFSYDVKMKEKGDIPEGYSVSREKKERFSLILESASTNQTSMYLCASSLPGTYSPLHFGNGTRLTVT.

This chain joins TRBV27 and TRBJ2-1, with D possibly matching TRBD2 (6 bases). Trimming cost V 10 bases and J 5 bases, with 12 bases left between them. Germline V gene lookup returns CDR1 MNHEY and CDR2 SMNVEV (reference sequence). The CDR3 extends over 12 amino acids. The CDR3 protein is CATGGLNNEQFF. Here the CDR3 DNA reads TGTGCCACCGGGGGTCTCAACAATGAGCAGTTCTTC.

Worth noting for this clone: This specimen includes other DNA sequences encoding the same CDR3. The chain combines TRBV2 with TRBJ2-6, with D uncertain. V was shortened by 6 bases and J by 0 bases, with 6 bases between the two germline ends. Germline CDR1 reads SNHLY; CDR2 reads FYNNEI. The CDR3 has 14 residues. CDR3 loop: CASRTTSGANVLTF. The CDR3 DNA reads TGTGCCAGCAGGACAACCTCTGGGGCCAACGTCCTGACTTTC.